The clone carrying this TCR beta chain was counted a few times. This sample was included in a study of PD-L1 blockade in urothelial cancer. Across the study: About 90% of the 29 patients were males with bladder-origin urothelial cancer.

The method was immunoSEQ multiplex PCR; TCRdb's version includes in-frame clones alone and lacks a portion of them. The table records around 86,000 clones, around four fifths of them present only once. Time point noted: pretreatment peripheral blood. This CDR3 has 13 amino acids. The V gene lost 5 bases and the J gene lost 5 bases, with 10 bases spanning the gap. CDR1 is SNHLY and CDR2 is FYNNEI in the germline V gene. The V and J genes are TRBV2 and TRBJ1-5, with D tentatively TRBD1 (6 bases). The sequencing here drew on PBMCs, taken around atezolizumab (anti-PD-L1) treatment. This TCR came from a man aged 40-49 years with urothelial cancer. The CDR3 sequence: CASSRDTHQPQHF. CDR3 sequence (DNA): TGTGCCAGCAGTCGGGACACACATCAGCCCCAGCATTTT. Supplemented by reference TRBV2 and TRBJ1-5, the full variable domain reads EPEVTQTPSHQVTQMGQEVILRCVPISNHLYFYWYRQILGQKVEFLVSFYNNEISEKSEIFDDQFSVERPDGSNFTLKIRSTKLEDSAMYFCASSRDTHQPQHFGDGTRLSIL.